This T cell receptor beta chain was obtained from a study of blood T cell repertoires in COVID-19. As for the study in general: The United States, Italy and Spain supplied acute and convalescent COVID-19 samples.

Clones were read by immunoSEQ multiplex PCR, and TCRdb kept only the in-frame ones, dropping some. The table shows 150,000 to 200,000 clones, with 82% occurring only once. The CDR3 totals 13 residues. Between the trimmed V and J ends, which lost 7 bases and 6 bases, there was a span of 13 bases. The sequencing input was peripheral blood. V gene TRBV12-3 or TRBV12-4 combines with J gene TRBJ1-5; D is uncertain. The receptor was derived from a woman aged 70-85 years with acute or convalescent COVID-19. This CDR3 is CASTKAFGQPQHF. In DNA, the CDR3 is TGTGCCAGCACCAAAGCCTTCGGTCAGCCCCAGCATTTT.